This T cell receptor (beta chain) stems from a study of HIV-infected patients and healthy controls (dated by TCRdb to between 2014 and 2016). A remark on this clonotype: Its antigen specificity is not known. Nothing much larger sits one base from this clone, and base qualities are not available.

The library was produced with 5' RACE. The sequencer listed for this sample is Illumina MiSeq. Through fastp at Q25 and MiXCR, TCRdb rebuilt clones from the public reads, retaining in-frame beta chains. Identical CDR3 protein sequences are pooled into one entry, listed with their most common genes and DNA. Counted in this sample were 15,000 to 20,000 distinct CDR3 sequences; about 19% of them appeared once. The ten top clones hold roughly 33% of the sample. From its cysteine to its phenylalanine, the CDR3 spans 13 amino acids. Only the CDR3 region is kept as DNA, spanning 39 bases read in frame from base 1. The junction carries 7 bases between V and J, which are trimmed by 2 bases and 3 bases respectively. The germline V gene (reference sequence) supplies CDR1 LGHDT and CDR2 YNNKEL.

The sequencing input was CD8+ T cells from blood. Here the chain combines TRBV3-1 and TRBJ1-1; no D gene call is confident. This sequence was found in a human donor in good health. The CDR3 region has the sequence CASSQPPYTEAFF. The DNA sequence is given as TGTGCCAGCAGCCAACCTCCATACACTGAAGCTTTCTTT. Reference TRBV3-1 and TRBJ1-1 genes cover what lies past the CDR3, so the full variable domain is DTAVSQTPKYLVTQMGNDKSIKCEQNLGHDTMYWYKQDSKKFLKIMFSYNNKELIINETVPNRFSPKSPDKAHLNLHINSLELGDSAVYFCASSQPPYTEAFFGQGTRLTVV.